This TCR beta chain stems from a study of blood T cell repertoires in COVID-19. The V end was cut by 3 bases, the J end by 1 base, with 7 bases between. The CDR3 is 13 amino acids. Germline CDR1 reads SGDLS; CDR2 reads YYNGEE. As processed by the authors: Reference gene primer amplification gave estimated nucleated cell counts. Produced via immunoSEQ multiplex PCR; TCRdb's table is partial and in-frame only. V, J and clone size were drawn from that table, and D and trimming were deduced from the DNA. The sample lists roughly 130,000 clones; about four fifths were seen once. The receptor's source is a woman aged 50 to 65 with acute or convalescent COVID-19. V and J are TRBV9 and TRBJ2-5; D is possibly TRBD1 (5 bases). Sequenced input: peripheral blood. In nucleotides, the CDR3 is TGTGCCAGCAGCGCAGGGTCCCAAGAGACCCAGTACTTC. Amino acids: CASSAGSQETQYF.